The T cell receptor (beta chain) described here comes from a study of blood T cell repertoires in COVID-19. Turning to the study itself: Whether acute or convalescent, the COVID-19 samples came from the United States, Italy and Spain. T cells, B-cell-depleted T cells, or PBMCs supplied cDNA or gDNA.

Germline V CDR1 and CDR2: SGHNT, YYREEE (reference sequence). J lost 3 bases, V lost 0 bases, and 6 bases had no gene match. CDR3 size: 16 residues. Authors' data handling: The authors estimated nucleated cell counts from reference gene primer amplification. The method was immunoSEQ multiplex PCR; TCRdb's version includes in-frame clones alone and lacks a portion of them. V, J and clone size are taken as reported in that table, and D and trimming were inferred from the DNA itself. Here the sample spans over 200,000 clones, 84% being singletons. The sequenced sample was peripheral blood. This TCR was sampled from a woman older than 75 with active or convalescent COVID-19. V gene TRBV5-4 combines with J gene TRBJ2-3, with TRBD2 identical over 8 bases. The CDR3 region is CASSLGQREWTDTQYF. The CDR3 DNA reads TGTGCCAGCAGCTTGGGCCAGCGGGAGTGGACAGATACGCAGTATTTT.